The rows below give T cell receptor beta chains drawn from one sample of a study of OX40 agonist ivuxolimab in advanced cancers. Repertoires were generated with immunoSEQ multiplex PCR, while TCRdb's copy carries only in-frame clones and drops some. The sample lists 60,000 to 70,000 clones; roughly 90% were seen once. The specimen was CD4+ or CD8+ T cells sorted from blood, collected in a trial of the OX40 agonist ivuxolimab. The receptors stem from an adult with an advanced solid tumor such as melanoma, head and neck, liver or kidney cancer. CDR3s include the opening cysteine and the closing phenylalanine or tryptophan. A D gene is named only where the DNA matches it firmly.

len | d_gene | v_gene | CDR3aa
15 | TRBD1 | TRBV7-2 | CASSLHPGQKYEQYF
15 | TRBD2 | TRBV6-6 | CASSYRLAENYEQYF
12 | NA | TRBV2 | CASRMEQETQYF
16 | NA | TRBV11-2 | CASTRSSESSTDTQYF
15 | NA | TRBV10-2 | CATPRQRVANYGYTF
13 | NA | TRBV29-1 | CSVAPYSNQPQHF
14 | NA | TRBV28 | CASWTTGATYEQYF
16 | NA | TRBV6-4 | CASSDERRSSTDTQYF
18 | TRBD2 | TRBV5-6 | CASSLGTRLAENQETQYF
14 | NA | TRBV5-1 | CASSLAVPTDTQYF
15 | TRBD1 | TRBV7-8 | CASSGRDRGQEKLFF
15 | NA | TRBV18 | CASSPPTGATGEQYF
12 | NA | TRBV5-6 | CASSLVYNEQFF
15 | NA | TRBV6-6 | CASSDGQGGYYEQYF
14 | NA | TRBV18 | CASSPGGLTYEQYF
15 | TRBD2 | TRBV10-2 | CASSDVAGVSYEQYF
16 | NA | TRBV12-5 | CASGLVRLARAGELFF
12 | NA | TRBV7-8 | CASSLVNTEAFF
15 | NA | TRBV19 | CASKPGQAQGQPQHF
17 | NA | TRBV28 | CASSFGGLGEEHNEQFF
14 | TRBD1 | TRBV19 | CASSIRGLGTEAFF
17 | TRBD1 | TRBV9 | CASSVGGTGANTGELFF
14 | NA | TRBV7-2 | CASSLGRSSYEQYF
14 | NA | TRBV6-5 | CASTRPGASYEQYF
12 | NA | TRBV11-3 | CASSPTTGVQFF
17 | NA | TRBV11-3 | CASSLGTPTRSGNTIYF
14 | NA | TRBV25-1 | CASHKTGNTGELFF
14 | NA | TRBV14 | CASSQASVGEKLFF
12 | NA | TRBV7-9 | CASSLVSYEQYF
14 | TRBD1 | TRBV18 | CASSPGTGQETQYF
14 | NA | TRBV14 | CASSQEWGSDTQYF
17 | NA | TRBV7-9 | CASSPQKTVTNTGELFF
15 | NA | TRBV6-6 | CASSLLAPSTDTQYF
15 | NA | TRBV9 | CASSYSTGGDEKLFF
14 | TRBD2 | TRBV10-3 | CAISGTSGSNEQFF
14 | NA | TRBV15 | CATSREITSETQYF
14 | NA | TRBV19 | CASSIGRRATEAFF
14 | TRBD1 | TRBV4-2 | CASSQGQGAETQYF
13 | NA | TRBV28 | CASSLERASHQFF
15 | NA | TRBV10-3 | CAISESEGLRRTQYF
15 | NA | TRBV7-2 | CASSRTYRANQPQHF
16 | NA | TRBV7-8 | CASSRTEYSSTDTQYF
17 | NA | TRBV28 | CASSSQQRGASNQPQHF
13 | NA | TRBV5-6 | CASTQGGSYEQYF